Following are 10 T cell receptor beta chains from one sample sequenced in a study of shared clonotypes between healthy human individuals. Produced via immunoSEQ multiplex PCR; TCRdb's table is partial and in-frame only. The sample carries about 1.1 million clones, approximately 78% recorded once. Sample: memory CD4+ T cells from PBMCs. Subset given: CD45RA-negative fraction. All receptors derive from a man between 18 and 29 years old in good health. Some clones in this sample may be carry-over from other donors' samples.

V usage is TRBV7-3 and J usage is TRBJ2-2; a possible D gene is TRBD2 (6 bases). This CDR3 comprises 16 residues. Per the germline V gene, CDR1 is SGHTA and CDR2 is FQGTGA. Trimming cost V 1 base and J 5 bases, with 14 bases left between them. The CDR3: CASSLRPTSFTGELFF. The CDR3 region has the DNA TGTGCCAGCAGCTTAAGGCCGACTAGTTTTACCGGGGAGCTGTTTTTT.

There are a few counts of this clone. The chain is built from TRBV28 and TRBJ2-7; 9 bases match TRBD2. CDR3 size: 17 residues. J was trimmed by 0 bases and V by 3 bases; bases with no gene match: 9. The germline V gene has CDR1 MDHEN and CDR2 SYDVKM. The CDR3 spells CASSFLTSGSSSYEQYF. For the CDR3, the DNA is TGTGCCAGCAGTTTTTTGACTAGCGGCTCCAGCTCCTACGAGCAGTACTTC.

The chain is built from TRBV7-3 and TRBJ2-1; TRBD2 matches at 7 bases. Germline values: CDR1 SGHTA, CDR2 FQGTGA. The CDR3 has 15 residues. The trim removed 5 bases at V and 10 bases at J, leaving 14 bases unmatched. The CDR3 DNA reads as TGTGCCAGCAGCCCCGACGGGGGGAGTACGGGCGAGCAGTTCTTC. Amino acids: CASSPDGGSTGEQFF.

V gene TRBV6-6 combines with J gene TRBJ1-5; D gene ambiguous. Germline CDR1 and CDR2: MNHNY and SVGAGI (reference sequence). The CDR3 is made up of 13 amino acids. The germline V and J ends were trimmed by 7 bases and 0 bases, with 7 bases remaining between them. CDR3 protein: CASTFYSNQPQHF. CDR3 coding DNA: TGTGCCAGCACCTTTTATAGCAATCAGCCCCAGCATTTT.

The chain is built from TRBV18 and TRBJ2-7, with 8 bases aligning to TRBD2. The CDR3 runs to 15 residues. Germline V lookup: CDR1 KGHSH, CDR2 LQKENI. After removal of 4 bases from V and 4 bases from J, the junction contained 9 bases not matched to a gene. The CDR3 loop is CASSQMTSEKYEQYF. CDR3 nucleotide sequence: TGTGCCAGCTCACAAATGACTAGCGAGAAATACGAGCAGTACTTC. Supplemented by reference TRBV18 and TRBJ2-7, the full variable domain reads NAGVMQNPRHLVRRRGQEARLRCSPMKGHSHVYWYRQLPEEGLKFMVYLQKENIIDESGMPKERFSAEFPKEGPSILRIQQVVRGDSAAYFCASSQMTSEKYEQYFGPGTRLTVT.

The J gene is TRBJ1-1, the V gene TRBV9; a weak D match, TRBD1 (6 bases). The length of the CDR3 is 16 residues. The V gene lost 4 bases and the J gene lost 1 base, with 17 bases spanning the gap. Germline V gene lookup returns CDR1 SGDLS and CDR2 YYNGEE. The CDR3 sequence: CASSPTGQGRNTEAFF. The CDR3 region has the DNA TGTGCCAGCAGCCCAACAGGCCAGGGGCGGAACACTGAAGCTTTCTTT.

This rearrangement joins TRBV27 to TRBJ2-7; D is possibly TRBD2 (5 bases). Germline CDR1 is MNHEY and CDR2 is SMNVEV (reference sequence). V was clipped by 3 bases and J by 0 bases, with 9 bases between them. CDR3 length equals 14 residues. CDR3 bases: TGTGCCAGCAGTTTTATCGGAGGCTCCTACGAGCAGTACTTC. Its protein product is CASSFIGGSYEQYF.

The chain recombines TRBV7-2 with TRBJ2-7; D ambiguous. Per germline, CDR1 SGHTA and CDR2 FQGNSA. Trimming removed 2 bases at V and 6 bases at J, with 5 bases between. This CDR3 is built from 11 residues. This CDR3 reads CASSLRTEQYF. The CDR3 DNA sequence: TGTGCCAGCAGCTTAAGGACCGAGCAGTACTTC.

The V gene is TRBV11-2, the J gene TRBJ2-1, with D possibly matching TRBD1 (5 bases). CDR1 is SGHAT and CDR2 is FQNNGV in the germline V gene. Trimming took off 5 bases at V and 2 bases at J, with 13 bases between the two ends. The CDR3 contains 15 residues. CDR3: CASSTQGATYNEQFF. The CDR3 nucleotides read TGTGCCAGCAGCACACAAGGGGCTACCTACAATGAGCAGTTCTTC. The entire variable domain, with the rest obtained from reference TRBV11-2 and TRBJ2-1, is as follows: EAGVAQSPRYKIIEKRQSVAFWCNPISGHATLYWYQQILGQGPKLLIQFQNNGVVDDSQLPKDRFSAERLKGVDSTLKIQPAKLEDSAVYLCASSTQGATYNEQFFGPGTRLTVL.

This chain joins TRBV6-5 and TRBJ1-5, with D perhaps matching TRBD1 (5 bases). Germline V gene data show CDR1 as MNHEY and CDR2 as SVGAGI. This CDR3 has 15 amino acids. With 0 bases removed from V and 1 base from J, the gap between germline ends came to 7 bases. CDR3 region: CASSYSRDSNQPQHF. CDR3 coding DNA: TGTGCCAGCAGTTACTCGAGGGACAGCAATCAGCCCCAGCATTTT.